One sample yielded the 23 T cell receptor beta chains listed below, sequenced in a study of blood T cell repertoires in COVID-19. Produced via immunoSEQ multiplex PCR; TCRdb's table is partial and in-frame only. Of some 87,000 clones in the sample, around three quarters were seen once. The sample was peripheral blood. Receptors were obtained from a man aged 45 to 65 who had recovered from COVID-19.

The chain links TRBV18 to TRBJ1-1; D is undetermined. The CDR3 length is 13 residues. Trimming took off 2 bases at V and 11 bases at J, with 15 bases between the two ends. Per germline, CDR1 KGHSH and CDR2 LQKENI. CDR3 in DNA: TGTGCCAGCTCACCAAGCGACACCCGCGGGGCTTTCTTT. Translating gives CASSPSDTRGAFF.

The genes are TRBV27 and TRBJ1-1; D ambiguous. The CDR3 consists of 13 residues. Trimming pared 8 bases from V and 7 bases from J, leaving 17 bases between. Germline V gene data show CDR1 as MNHEY and CDR2 as SMNVEV (reference sequence). CDR3 sequence reads: CASAPWVGSEAFF. As DNA, the CDR3 is TGTGCCAGCGCCCCGTGGGTGGGGAGTGAAGCTTTCTTT.

The chain uses TRBV18 and TRBJ1-2; TRBD1 matches at 7 bases. This CDR3 is built from 15 residues. Unmatched junction bases numbered 9, after V lost 2 bases and J lost 6 bases. Germline V gene data show CDR1 as KGHSH and CDR2 as LQKENI. This CDR3 is CASSPSGTVHNGYTF. Here the CDR3 DNA reads TGTGCCAGCTCACCATCCGGGACAGTTCACAATGGCTACACCTTC.

This clone was counted a few times. V usage is TRBV24-1 and J usage is TRBJ2-7; D possibly corresponds to TRBD1 (5 bases). Germline values: CDR1 KGHDR, CDR2 SFDVKD. V was shortened by 4 bases and J by 5 bases, with 11 bases between the two germline ends. The CDR3 consists of 13 residues. CDR3 DNA: TGTGCCACCAGTGACGGTACCAGGGACGAGCAGTACTTC. Amino acids: CATSDGTRDEQYF.

This rearrangement joins TRBV19 to TRBJ1-3; 8 nucleotides align to TRBD1. V lost 2 bases and J lost 2; bases outside the gene matches: 5. The CDR3 is made up of 16 amino acids. Germline V gene data show CDR1 as LNHDA and CDR2 as SQIVND (reference sequence). CDR3 in amino acids: CASSISYRGTGNTIYF. CDR3 sequence (DNA): TGTGCCAGTAGTATATCTTACAGGGGGACTGGAAACACCATATATTTT.

This rearrangement joins TRBV7-8 to TRBJ2-7; TRBD2 agrees at 7 bases. The CDR3 is made up of 14 amino acids. Germline values: CDR1 SGHVS, CDR2 FQNEAQ. With V trimmed by 3 bases and J by 3 bases, 5 bases remained unmatched. The CDR3 region has the DNA TGTGCCAGCAGCTTTGTAGCGGGTAACTACGAGCAGTACTTC. Its protein is CASSFVAGNYEQYF.

The chain has TRBV16 and TRBJ1-2; maybe TRBD1 (5 bases). The ends were cut back, 7 bases at V and 6 bases at J, with 15 bases in the middle. Germline CDR1 is KGHSY and CDR2 is FQNENV. This CDR3 region has 13 residues. CDR3 bases: TGTGCCAGCAACCAGCAGGGAACGGATGGCTACACCTTC. Its protein is CASNQQGTDGYTF. The whole variable domain, filled in from reference TRBV16 and TRBJ1-2, reads GEEVAQTPKHLVRGEGQKAKLYCAPIKGHSYVFWYQQVLKNEFKFLISFQNENVFDETGMPKERFSAKCLPNSPCSLEIQATKLEDSAVYFCASNQQGTDGYTFGSGTRLTVV.

This clone came up once. The chain joins TRBV11-2 to TRBJ1-4, with 9 nucleotides matching TRBD1. The CDR3 extends over 15 amino acids. Germline loops: CDR1 SGHAT, CDR2 FQNNGV. Trimming cost V 6 bases and J 2 bases; bases outside gene matches: 4. CDR3 amino acids: CASRYTGGTNEKLFF. The CDR3 region has the DNA TGTGCCAGCAGATACACAGGGGGCACTAATGAAAAACTGTTTTTT.

V is TRBV7-9 and J is TRBJ2-5; 9 positions agree with TRBD2. With 3 bases clipped from V and 2 bases from J, the junction kept 7 bases outside the gene matches. The CDR3 is made up of 16 amino acids. CDR1 is SEHNR and CDR2 is FQNEAQ in the germline V gene (reference sequence). DNA of the CDR3: TGTGCCAGCAGCTTGTCCCAGCGGGGGGCTCAAGAGACCCAGTACTTC. Its protein is CASSLSQRGAQETQYF.

In its sample, this clone was seen a few times. CDR3 DNA: TGTGCCACCAGCAGAGATCGGGAGGGAAACACTGAAGCTTTCTTT. Amino acid sequence: CATSRDREGNTEAFF. This sequence joins TRBV15 and TRBJ1-1; D unclear. Germline V gene sequence: CDR1 LNHNV, CDR2 YYDKDF (reference sequence). V was pared by 0 bases and J by 2 bases, with 10 bases between. This CDR3 has 15 amino acids.

The chain uses TRBV7-6 and TRBJ1-2; perhaps TRBD1 as D (5 bases). Germline V gives CDR1 SGHVS, CDR2 FNYEAQ. Trimming removed 5 bases from V and 5 bases from J, with 21 bases in between. The CDR3 is 16 residues long. The CDR3 reads CASSPNTGGGWYGYTF. The CDR3 region has the DNA TGTGCCAGCAGCCCAAATACGGGGGGAGGATGGTATGGCTACACCTTC.

This rearrangement joins TRBV7-9 to TRBJ1-4; D is perhaps TRBD1 (6 bases). This CDR3 spans 14 amino acids. The V gene lost 5 bases and the J gene lost 8 bases, with 15 bases spanning the gap. Germline loops: CDR1 SEHNR, CDR2 FQNEAQ (reference sequence). CDR3 bases: TGTGCCAGCAGCAGGAGCACAGGGAACGAAAAACTGTTTTTT. This translates into CASSRSTGNEKLFF.

V gene TRBV15 combines with J gene TRBJ2-7; TRBD2 agrees at 9 bases. CDR1 is LNHNV, CDR2 YYDKDF, per germline (reference sequence). The CDR3 covers 15 residues. V was pared by 0 bases and J by 3 bases, with 3 bases of the junction left unmatched. The CDR3 bases are TGTGCCACCAGCAGAGATGAGCGGGGGGACTACGAGCAGTACTTC. Translation: CATSRDERGDYEQYF. The variable domain in full, completed from reference TRBV15 and TRBJ2-7, reads DAMVIQNPRYQVTQFGKPVTLSCSQTLNHNVMYWYQQKSSQAPKLLFHYYDKDFNNEADTPDNFQSRRPNTSFCFLDIRSPGLGDTAMYLCATSRDERGDYEQYFGPGTRLTVT.

The chain uses TRBV11-3 and TRBJ2-1; possibly TRBD2 for D (5 bases). CDR3 length equals 15 residues. From germline, CDR1 is SGHNT and CDR2 YENEEA. Trimming shortened V by 5 bases and J by 5 bases, and 16 bases separated the two germline ends. CDR3 nucleotide sequence: TGTGCCAGCAGCCCTCCGGGCGGGTTCAACAATGAGCAGTTCTTC. This encodes CASSPPGGFNNEQFF.

The chain links TRBV6-6 to TRBJ1-2; 9 bases fit TRBD1. Trimming removed 5 bases from V and 1 base from J; junction bases left unmatched: 11. Per the germline V gene, CDR1 is MNHNY and CDR2 is SVGAGI (reference sequence). The CDR3 loop spans 17 amino acids. This CDR3 is CASSQNPGQGFNYGYTF. Here the CDR3 DNA reads TGTGCCAGCAGTCAAAATCCGGGACAGGGATTTAACTATGGCTACACCTTC.

The V gene is TRBV28, the J gene TRBJ2-7, with 13 bases aligning to TRBD2. With V trimmed by 3 bases and J by 2 bases, 7 bases remained unmatched. Germline CDR1 is MDHEN and CDR2 is SYDVKM. The CDR3 has 17 amino acids. The CDR3 region is CASSFNSGTSGTYEQYF. CDR3 nucleotides: TGTGCCAGCAGTTTCAACTCCGGGACTAGCGGGACCTACGAGCAGTACTTC.

This clone has a single count. This chain joins TRBV4-2 and TRBJ2-7; TRBD2 agrees at 9 bases. V was clipped by 1 base and J by 0 bases; unmatched bases: 4. CDR1 and CDR2 from the germline V gene are LGHNA and YNFKEQ. This CDR3 has 16 residues. In DNA, the CDR3 is TGTGCCAGCAGCCAAGCCCGACTAGCGGACTCCTACGAGCAGTACTTC. It encodes CASSQARLADSYEQYF.

This clone was recorded a few times. The chain recombines TRBV6-6 with TRBJ1-5; maybe TRBD1 (6 bases). The CDR3 runs 15 residues. Trimming took 7 bases from V and 5 from J, leaving 18 bases between them. Germline V gene sequence: CDR1 MNHNY, CDR2 SVGAGI (reference sequence). CDR3 in amino acids: CASTPRQGPYQPQHF. The CDR3 DNA reads as TGTGCCAGCACCCCCAGGCAGGGGCCTTATCAGCCCCAGCATTTT.

The rearrangement links TRBV11-2 to TRBJ1-2; perhaps TRBD1 as D (6 bases). Looked up from germline, CDR1 is SGHAT and CDR2 is FQNNGV. The length of the CDR3 is 13 residues. Deletions cut 5 bases from V and 9 bases from J, with 16 bases between. CDR3 loop: CASSHTGPSRYTF. In DNA form, the CDR3 reads TGTGCCAGCAGCCACACAGGGCCCAGTCGCTACACCTTC.

Only a few counts were recorded for this clone. This chain connects TRBV19 to TRBJ2-2; TRBD2 matches 13 bases. The length of the CDR3 is 18 residues. V trimming: 8 bases; J trimming: 3 bases; junction bases outside the gene matches: 12. Germline CDR1 LNHDA, CDR2 SQIVND (reference sequence). The CDR3 is CASHVGTSGMGDTGELFF. In nucleotides, the CDR3 is TGTGCCAGTCACGTAGGGACTAGCGGGATGGGGGACACCGGGGAGCTGTTTTTT.

V is TRBV16 and J is TRBJ2-6, with D possibly being TRBD1 (6 bases). Germline CDR1 KGHSY, CDR2 FQNENV. The CDR3 sequence is 17 residues long. The V end lost 8 bases, the J end lost 4 bases, and 21 bases lay between the germline ends. The DNA for the CDR3 is TGTGCCAGCGCCGGGACATCCTTCTCGGGGGGGGCCAACGTCCTGACTTTC. Translated: CASAGTSFSGGANVLTF. The variable domain in full, with the rest retrieved from reference TRBV16 and TRBJ2-6, is GEEVAQTPKHLVRGEGQKAKLYCAPIKGHSYVFWYQQVLKNEFKFLISFQNENVFDETGMPKERFSAKCLPNSPCSLEIQATKLEDSAVYFCASAGTSFSGGANVLTFGAGSRLTVL.

This chain links TRBV7-3 with TRBJ2-1; tentatively, D is TRBD2 (7 bases). This CDR3 has 15 amino acids. The germline CDR1 and CDR2 sequences are SGHTA and FQGTGA. V dropped 5 bases and J dropped 2 bases, with 13 bases sitting between them. The CDR3 is CASSPRGGTYNEQFF. The CDR3 nucleotides are TGTGCCAGCAGCCCGAGGGGGGGGACCTACAATGAGCAGTTCTTC. The whole variable domain, filled in from reference TRBV7-3 and TRBJ2-1, reads GAGVSQTPSNKVTEKGKYVELRCDPISGHTALYWYRQSLGQGPEFLIYFQGTGAADDSGLPNDRFFAVRPEGSVSTLKIQRTERGDSAVYLCASSPRGGTYNEQFFGPGTRLTVL.

V usage is TRBV2 and J usage is TRBJ1-2, with D tentatively TRBD1 (5 bases). The V and J ends lost 5 bases and 2 bases respectively, with 12 bases between them. CDR3 length: 14 amino acids. The V gene's germline CDR1 is SNHLY and CDR2 FYNNEI. DNA for the CDR3: TGTGCCAGCAGTCCAGGGACTACGAACTATGGCTACACCTTC. It encodes CASSPGTTNYGYTF.